The present T cell receptor (beta chain) was sequenced within a study of cytomegalovirus exposure and HLA in healthy donors. Study-level results: Specific recognition of CMV antigens was confirmed in vitro for a few chains (all CMV-associated). Reported results showed that the classifier diagnosed cytomegalovirus status with high specificity and sensitivity.

TCRdb's table, derived via immunoSEQ multiplex PCR, lists solely in-frame clones and lacks some. Of about 160,000 clones listed, less than 90% are singletons. A note on this clone: The antigen remains undetermined.

Germline trimming cut 8 bases from V and 5 bases from J; bases unmatched to any gene: 14. This CDR3 contains 17 residues. Germline loops: CDR1 LNHDA, CDR2 SQIVND (reference sequence). The specimen was PBMCs. This receptor was taken from a woman in her late teens or twenties in good health and CMV-seronegative. This chain joins TRBV19 and TRBJ2-2, with 10 bases lining up with TRBD1. In nucleotides, the CDR3 is TGTGCCAGTTGGACAGGGGGACTCTATAGATCGACCGGGGAGCTGTTTTTT. It is translated as CASWTGGLYRSTGELFF.